This entry concerns a single T cell receptor (beta chain). In the study's own analysis: Reference gene primer amplification gave estimated nucleated cell counts. The data were produced by immunoSEQ multiplex PCR, yet TCRdb's version contains in-frame clones alone and is incomplete. The V and J calls and the clone size are those of that table, but D and trimming were determined from the DNA. The repertoire holds about 240,000 clones, with over 80% as singletons. Trimming cost V 4 bases and J 8 bases; bases outside gene matches: 4. Germline CDR1 SQVTM, CDR2 ANQGSEA. CDR3 length: 11 amino acids. The data were taken from a study of blood T cell repertoires in COVID-19. Across the whole study: Samples of COVID-19 (acute and convalescent) were obtained from the United States, Italy and Spain. The cDNA or gDNA used as material had been derived from T cells, B-cell-depleted T cells, or PBMCs.

This chain connects TRBV29-1 to TRBJ1-2; 7 bases fit TRBD1. Sequenced material: peripheral blood. This sequence originates from a man aged 30 to 45 who had recovered from COVID-19. CDR3 sequence (DNA): TGCAGCGTTGTGGACAGGCGCGGCTACACCTTC. It encodes CSVVDRRGYTF.